The 27 T cell receptor beta chains reported below all come from one sample, sequenced in a study of cytomegalovirus exposure and HLA in healthy donors. Primers for the PCR totalled 60 Vbeta and 13 Jbeta. Assay used: immunoSEQ multiplex PCR; TCRdb lists only in-frame clones, some missing. The sample lists about 150,000 clones; over 70% were seen once. Sequencing was carried out using PBMCs. These receptors all come from a woman between 25 and 40 years old in good health and CMV-seronegative.

The rearrangement uses TRBV9 and TRBJ1-4; unclear D gene. The germline gives CDR1 SGDLS, CDR2 YYNGEE. Between the trimmed V and J ends, which lost 4 bases and 4 bases, there was a span of 8 bases. CDR3 length: 13 residues. The CDR3 reads CASSPGYNEKLFF. In DNA, the CDR3 is TGTGCCAGCAGCCCGGGTTATAATGAAAAACTGTTTTTT. The variable domain in full, completed from reference TRBV9 and TRBJ1-4, reads DSGVTQTPKHLITATGQRVTLRCSPRSGDLSVYWYQQSLDQGLQFLIQYYNGEERAKGNILERFSAQQFPDLHSELNLSSLELGDSALYFCASSPGYNEKLFFGSGTQLSVL.

This chain joins TRBV7-9 and TRBJ2-3; 12 bases align to TRBD2. V shed 6 bases, J shed 2 bases, and the junction held 6 bases outside the gene matches. Germline V lookup: CDR1 SEHNR, CDR2 FQNEAQ (reference sequence). CDR3 size: 16 residues. The CDR3 here is CASRPGLAGLTDTQYF. DNA of the CDR3: TGTGCCAGCAGACCTGGACTAGCGGGGCTCACAGATACGCAGTATTTT.

The rearrangement links TRBV27 to TRBJ2-5; 12 nucleotides align to TRBD2. The CDR3 is made up of 18 amino acids. The trim removed 5 bases at V and 4 bases at J, leaving 14 bases unmatched. The germline gives CDR1 MNHEY, CDR2 SMNVEV (reference sequence). The CDR3 DNA sequence: TGTGCCAGCAGTGAGGGAGGGTGGCGGACTAGCGGGATAGAGACCCAGTACTTC. Translating it yields CASSEGGWRTSGIETQYF.

The V and J genes are TRBV5-1 and TRBJ2-5, with TRBD1 identical over 9 bases. TRBJ2-7 explains the end of the DNA better; the J call may be wrong. Germline V CDR1 and CDR2: SGHRS, YFSETQ. CDR3 size: 16 residues. The CDR3 protein is CASSLASGTGPAEQYF. The CDR3 region has the DNA TGCGCCAGCAGCTTGGCCTCGGGGACAGGGCCCGCCGAGCAGTACTTC.

The rearrangement links TRBV5-3 to TRBJ1-3, with 9 bases identical to TRBD1. TRBV5-3 is sorted into the ORF group, with uncertain function. V was pared by 4 bases and J by 4 bases, with 12 bases of the junction left unmatched. CDR3 length equals 17 residues. CDR3 amino acids: CARSGGWNRGRGNTIYF. In nucleotides, the CDR3 is TGTGCCAGAAGCGGGGGCTGGAACAGGGGGCGAGGAAACACCATATATTTT.

V and J are TRBV28 and TRBJ2-7, with D possibly being TRBD2 (6 bases). This CDR3 is built from 15 residues. CDR1 MDHEN and CDR2 SYDVKM come from the germline V gene. V was pared by 5 bases and J by 0 bases, with 14 bases between. The CDR3 sequence: CASSLQRAPSYEQYF. In DNA form, the CDR3 reads TGTGCCAGCAGTCTCCAGCGGGCGCCCTCCTACGAGCAGTACTTC.

The genes are TRBV7-2 and TRBJ2-5; 10 bases match TRBD1. Germline-derived CDR1 and CDR2 are SGHTA and FQGNSA. V lost 5 bases and J lost 4; bases outside the gene matches: 4. This CDR3 is built from 14 residues. Written as DNA, the CDR3 is TGTGCCAGCAGCGACAGGGGGCGCGGAGAGACCCAGTACTTC. The encoded protein is CASSDRGRGETQYF. Full variable domain (missing parts from reference TRBV7-2 and TRBJ2-5): GAGVSQSPSNKVTEKGKDVELRCDPISGHTALYWYRQSLGQGLEFLIYFQGNSAPDKSGLPSDRFSAERTGGSVSTLTIQRTQQEDSAVYLCASSDRGRGETQYFGPGTRLLVL.

The chain recombines TRBV7-2 with TRBJ2-2; 11 bases match TRBD1. The junction had 10 bases not matched to a gene; V was cut back by 6 bases and J by 7 bases. From germline, CDR1 is SGHTA and CDR2 FQGNSA. The CDR3 length is 16 residues. The CDR3 nucleotides read TGTGCCAGCAGTCGGTGGACAGGGGGCGATTTCGGGGAGCTGTTTTTT. The encoded protein is CASSRWTGGDFGELFF.

The count of this clone is one. This chain joins TRBV10-3 and TRBJ2-1, with a weak D call TRBD2 (7 bases). The V and J ends lost 8 bases and 6 bases respectively, with 11 bases between them. Germline V gene lookup returns CDR1 ENHRY and CDR2 SYGVKD. The CDR3 is 12 amino acids. This chain's CDR3 is CAIGGGLNEQFF. CDR3 nucleotide sequence: TGTGCCATCGGGGGGGGGCTCAATGAGCAGTTCTTC.

With respect to this clone: Lacking the conserved final phenylalanine or tryptophan, this CDR3 likely reflects a read error. No DNA is shown, since the ends of the CDR3 on it are uncertain; the CDR3 is the one TCRdb lists. The rearrangement joins TRBV5-5 to TRBJ1-5; TRBD1 is the table's D call and was not checked against the DNA. With termini counted, the CDR3 has 11 amino acids. Looked up from germline, CDR1 is SGHKS and CDR2 is YYEKEE (reference sequence). CDR3 amino acids: CASSRTGQDFI.

This chain joins TRBV19 and TRBJ2-6, with D possibly matching TRBD1 (5 bases). The germline V gene has CDR1 LNHDA and CDR2 SQIVND (reference sequence). Trimming removed 7 bases at V and 0 bases at J, with 16 bases between. This CDR3 region has 17 residues. In DNA form, the CDR3 reads TGTGCCAGTACCCTTTCGACAGCTAGCTCTGGGGCCAACGTCCTGACTTTC. Residues: CASTLSTASSGANVLTF.

This rearrangement joins TRBV2 to TRBJ1-2; a weak D match, TRBD1 (6 bases). Between the trimmed V and J ends, which lost 8 bases and 8 bases, there was a span of 24 bases. This CDR3 is 15 amino acids long. Looked up from germline, CDR1 is SNHLY and CDR2 is FYNNEI. The CDR3 DNA reads as TGTGCCAGCTACGTGGGGGCATTGGGCTTGGGAGGCTACACCTTC. Its translation is CASYVGALGLGGYTF.

In this sample, this clone turned up once. V and J are TRBV5-1 and TRBJ2-1; 9 bases match TRBD2. Trimming removed 7 bases from V and 9 bases from J; junction bases left unmatched: 11. CDR3 size: 14 residues. CDR1 SGHRS and CDR2 YFSETQ come from the germline V gene. CDR3 sequence (DNA): TGCGCCAGCCAGATCGGCGGGGGGGCCGCTGAGCAGTTCTTC. Translation: CASQIGGGAAEQFF.

This clone has only a few counts. CDR3 protein: CASSLIPQGAYGYTF. The CDR3 coding sequence is TGCGCCAGCAGCTTGATCCCGCAGGGGGCCTATGGCTACACCTTC. The chain employs TRBV5-1 and TRBJ1-2, with 8 bases lining up with TRBD1. Trimming took 1 base from V and 4 from J; bases not matched to a gene: 6. This CDR3 region has 15 residues. From germline, CDR1 is SGHRS and CDR2 YFSETQ.

V gene TRBV5-1 combines with J gene TRBJ2-5; tentatively, D is TRBD1 (6 bases). The CDR3 runs 15 residues. With 4 bases removed from V and 5 bases from J, the gap between germline ends came to 18 bases. Germline-derived CDR1 and CDR2 are SGHRS and YFSETQ. The DNA for the CDR3 is TGCGCCAGCAGCCGGGTACAGGGTAGGGGCGAGACCCAGTACTTC. Its protein is CASSRVQGRGETQYF. The entire variable domain, with the rest obtained from reference TRBV5-1 and TRBJ2-5, is as follows: KAGVTQTPRYLIKTRGQQVTLSCSPISGHRSVSWYQQTPGQGLQFLFEYFSETQRNKGNFPGRFSGRQFSNSRSEMNVSTLELGDSALYLCASSRVQGRGETQYFGPGTRLLVL.

This clone occurred a few times. The rearrangement joins TRBV28 to TRBJ1-2; possible D gene TRBD1, 6 bases. V lost 1 base, J lost 5 bases, and 11 bases lay in between. The CDR3 spans 14 residues. CDR1 MDHEN and CDR2 SYDVKM come from the germline V gene. The CDR3 spells CASSLLGTNYGYTF. The DNA for the CDR3 is TGTGCCAGCAGTTTATTGGGGACAAATTATGGCTACACCTTC.

The count of this clone is one. The chain joins TRBV5-1 to TRBJ2-1, with 9 bases that match TRBD1. V was clipped by 4 bases and J by 7 bases; unmatched bases: 3. Germline V gives CDR1 SGHRS, CDR2 YFSETQ. The CDR3 is 13 residues long. CDR3 sequence: CASSLGTGNEQFF. In DNA form, the CDR3 reads TGCGCCAGCAGCCTCGGGACAGGGAATGAGCAGTTCTTC.

This chain links TRBV18 with TRBJ2-2; D uncertain. Germline V gene lookup returns CDR1 KGHSH and CDR2 LQKENI. CDR3 size: 13 residues. With 3 bases removed from V and 7 bases from J, the gap between germline ends came to 9 bases. CDR3 DNA: TGTGCCAGCTCACCCTTAGCTGGCGGGGAGCTGTTTTTT. This translates into CASSPLAGGELFF.

This clone was picked up a small number of times. The J gene is TRBJ2-1, the V gene TRBV11-2; D is unresolved. Per germline, CDR1 SGHAT and CDR2 FQNNGV. The CDR3 consists of 15 residues. V dropped 0 bases and J dropped 9 bases, with 15 bases sitting between them. CDR3 coding DNA: TGTGCCAGCAGCTTAGACCTCCTAGTAGGCATTGAGCAGTTCTTC. Amino acids: CASSLDLLVGIEQFF.

J is TRBJ1-5 and V is TRBV27; 8 bases map to TRBD1. Germline V gene data show CDR1 as MNHEY and CDR2 as SMNVEV (reference sequence). This CDR3 is 15 amino acids long. V shed 5 bases, J shed 5 bases, and the junction held 8 bases outside the gene matches. CDR3 in amino acids: CASSPLQGADQPQHF. The DNA of the CDR3 is TGTGCCAGCAGTCCTTTGCAGGGGGCTGATCAGCCCCAGCATTTT.

In the case of this clone: The same CDR3 can be traced to other DNA sequences in this sample. The V and J genes are TRBV18 and TRBJ2-7, with 9 bases fitting TRBD1. The CDR3 has 13 amino acids. The germline gives CDR1 KGHSH, CDR2 LQKENI. After removal of 4 bases from V and 4 bases from J, the junction contained 2 bases not matched to a gene. CDR3 in DNA: TGTGCCAGCTCACAAGGACAGGGGTACGAGCAGTACTTC. Its translation is CASSQGQGYEQYF.

This clone was picked up a small number of times. The genes are TRBV13 and TRBJ2-7, with 7 bases lining up with TRBD1. Germline lookup yields CDR1 PRHDT and CDR2 FYEKMQ (reference sequence). The CDR3 is 15 amino acids. V lost 4 bases and J lost 0; bases outside the gene matches: 6. The DNA for the CDR3 is TGTGCCAGCAGCTCAACGACAGGGACCTCCTACGAGCAGTACTTC. Its protein product is CASSSTTGTSYEQYF. The full variable domain, its missing parts supplied by reference TRBV13 and TRBJ2-7, is AAGVIQSPRHLIKEKRETATLKCYPIPRHDTVYWYQQGPGQDPQFLISFYEKMQSDKGSIPDRFSAQQFSDYHSELNMSSLELGDSALYFCASSSTTGTSYEQYFGPGTRLTVT.

V usage is TRBV18 and J usage is TRBJ1-6, with 7 bases fitting TRBD1. Germline CDR1 KGHSH, CDR2 LQKENI. The J segment lost 8 bases and the V segment lost 1 base, leaving 5 bases of the junction unmatched. This CDR3 region has 15 residues. The CDR3 region has the DNA TGTGCCAGCTCACCACGAGGACAGGAAGATTCACCCCTCCACTTT. Its protein is CASSPRGQEDSPLHF. The variable domain in full, completed from reference TRBV18 and TRBJ1-6, reads NAGVMQNPRHLVRRRGQEARLRCSPMKGHSHVYWYRQLPEEGLKFMVYLQKENIIDESGMPKERFSAEFPKEGPSILRIQQVVRGDSAAYFCASSPRGQEDSPLHFGNGTRLTVT.

This clone was counted a single time. This chain's CDR3 is CASSVSRTGVYGYTF. The CDR3 DNA is TGTGCCAGCAGCGTGTCTCGGACAGGAGTCTATGGCTACACCTTC. The rearrangement uses TRBV9 and TRBJ1-2, with 7 bases that match TRBD1. Germline V lookup: CDR1 SGDLS, CDR2 YYNGEE. This CDR3 contains 15 residues. The ends lost 2 bases at V and 4 bases at J; junction bases unmatched: 8.

On this clone: At one of its ends the junction is not consistent with the germline gene, which may arise from a read error. V is TRBV5-1 and J is TRBJ1-5; tentative D call: TRBD1 (6 bases). The V gene's germline CDR1 is SGHRS and CDR2 YFSETQ. The CDR3 is 15 amino acids. CDR3 sequence: CASSLDPGGNQPQHF. DNA of the CDR3: TGCGCCAGCAGCTTGGACCCTGGGGGCAATCAGCCCCAGCACTTT.

This chain joins TRBV18 and TRBJ1-5, with TRBD1 as a possible D gene (6 bases). The CDR3 totals 16 residues. Germline CDR1 is KGHSH and CDR2 is LQKENI. Trimming took 5 bases from V and 7 from J, leaving 21 bases between them. CDR3 protein: CASSFGAGGAGQPQHF. The CDR3 DNA reads TGTGCCAGCTCATTCGGAGCGGGGGGCGCGGGGCAGCCCCAGCATTTT.

The J gene is TRBJ1-5, the V gene TRBV6-1; D not certain. Looked up from germline, CDR1 is MNHNS and CDR2 is SASEGT. CDR3 size: 16 residues. V lost 1 base to trimming and J lost 2 bases, with 12 bases between them. The chain's CDR3 is CASSEVALGGNQPQHF. In DNA, the CDR3 is TGTGCCAGCAGTGAAGTGGCCCTGGGAGGCAATCAGCCCCAGCATTTT.